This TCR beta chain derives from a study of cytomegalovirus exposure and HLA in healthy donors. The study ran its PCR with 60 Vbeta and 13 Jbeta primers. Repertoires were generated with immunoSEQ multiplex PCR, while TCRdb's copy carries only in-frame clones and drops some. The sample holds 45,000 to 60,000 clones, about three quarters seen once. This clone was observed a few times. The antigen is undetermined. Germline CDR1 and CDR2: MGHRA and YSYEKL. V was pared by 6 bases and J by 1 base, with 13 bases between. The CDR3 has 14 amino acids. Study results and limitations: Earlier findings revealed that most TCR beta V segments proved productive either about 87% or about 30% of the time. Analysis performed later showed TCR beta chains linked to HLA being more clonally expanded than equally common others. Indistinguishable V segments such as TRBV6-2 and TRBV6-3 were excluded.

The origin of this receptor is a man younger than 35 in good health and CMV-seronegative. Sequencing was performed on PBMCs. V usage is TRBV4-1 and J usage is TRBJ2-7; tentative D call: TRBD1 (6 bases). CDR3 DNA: TGCGCCAGCAGGAGGACAGACCGGTCCTACGAGCAGTACTTC. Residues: CASRRTDRSYEQYF.